The entry that follows covers one T cell receptor beta chain sequence. Its antigen remains unknown. Looked up from germline, CDR1 is SGDLS and CDR2 is YYNGEE. The CDR3 extends over 17 amino acids. V was pared by 1 base and J by 6 bases, with 20 bases between. The data originate from a study of graft-versus-host responses after intestinal transplantation. Study-level information: Multivisceral, liver-intestinal, or isolated intestinal grafts were transplanted into recipients. Study-level results: Allografts from individuals with graft-donor T cell macrochimerism displayed high graft-versus-host to host-versus-graft clonal ratios.

Clones were read by immunoSEQ multiplex PCR, and TCRdb kept only the in-frame ones, dropping some. The data hold about 93,000 clones, with 90% to 95% observed a single time. The sequence was obtained from a human donor who received an intestinal transplant. V is TRBV9 and J is TRBJ2-1; TRBD2 is a possible D gene (6 bases). The input for sequencing was unstimulated CD8+ T cells sorted from spleen or lymph node cells, taken before intestinal transplant. CDR3 coding DNA: TGTGCCAGCAGCGTACGCCAAACTAGCCCCCAGGGCAATGAGCAGTTCTTC. It specifies CASSVRQTSPQGNEQFF.